The T cell receptor (beta chain) under discussion was sequenced for a study of shared clonotypes between healthy human individuals. The study separated CD4+ cells into CD45RA+ naive and CD45RA-negative memory subsets. Produced via immunoSEQ multiplex PCR; TCRdb's table is partial and in-frame only. The repertoire holds approximately 1.4 million clones, roughly 98% seen once, with about 0.45% in the top ten. The V gene lost 4 bases and the J gene lost 4 bases, with 14 bases spanning the gap. Germline V gene lookup returns CDR1 KGHSY and CDR2 FQNENV. The CDR3 spans 15 residues. The gene calls are TRBV16 and TRBJ1-3; D may be TRBD1 (5 bases). The sequence came from a man aged 25 to 40 in good health. Material: naive CD4+ T cells sorted from blood. Subset reported: CD45RA+ positively selected. CDR3 nucleotides: TGTGCCAGCAGCCCTCCGGGGGGGAGAGGAAACACCATATATTTT. It translates to CASSPPGGRGNTIYF.